This T cell receptor (beta chain) is from a study of T cell clonality in common variable immunodeficiency. Profiled with immunoSEQ multiplex PCR; TCRdb holds only in-frame clones, not every one. Sampling found some 19,000 clones, none seen once. A remark on this clone: Antigen: not known. The CDR3 goes on 3 residues after the read ends, and that part is filled in from the germline J gene.

Notes on the study in general: In common variable immunodeficiency, TCR beta chains reportedly carried fewer deletions and N-nucleotide insertions.

This CDR3 spans 20 amino acids. After removal of 0 bases from V and 4 bases from J, the junction contained 19 bases not matched to a gene. Diagnosis required reduced IgG, IgA and/or IgM with specific antibody deficiency. The sample comprised peripheral blood mononuclear cells. V and J are TRBV23-1 and TRBJ2-3; 7 bases fit TRBD2. TRBV23-1 counts as an open reading frame of uncertain function. The TCR was taken from a human donor with common variable immunodeficiency. CDR3 loop: CASSQSAQRRKCGRADTQYF. Partial CDR3 DNA: TGCGCCAGCAGTCAATCGGCCCAAAGGAGGAAATGCGGGAGAGCAGATACG.